The 8 T cell receptor beta chains in this list originate from one sample, sequenced in a study of blood T cell repertoires in COVID-19. TCRdb keeps only in-frame clones here, not all; method: immunoSEQ multiplex PCR. The table records over 85,000 clones, about 79% of them present only once. The sequenced sample was peripheral blood. The receptors shown here come from a man between 60 and 70 years old with acute or convalescent COVID-19.

The chain recombines TRBV6-2 or TRBV6-3 with TRBJ1-1, with D unresolved. This CDR3 comprises 12 residues. Trimming left V 5 bases short and J 11 bases short, with 15 bases between. CDR1 MNHEY and CDR2 SVGEGT come from the germline V gene. The CDR3, as DNA: TGTGCCAGCAGTGACCCGGGAGCGGGGGCTTTCTTT. Protein sequence: CASSDPGAGAFF.

The chain combines TRBV2 with TRBJ1-2, with unresolved D. The germline V gene encodes CDR1 SNHLY and CDR2 FYNNEI. The CDR3 has 15 amino acids. Trimming took off 5 bases at V and 1 base at J, with 14 bases between the two ends. CDR3 loop: CASSPSPGINYGYTF. CDR3 DNA: TGTGCCAGCAGTCCCAGCCCGGGTATTAACTATGGCTACACCTTC.

This clone has a single count. This chain links TRBV5-1 with TRBJ2-3; 16 bases map to TRBD2. The V gene's germline CDR1 is SGHRS and CDR2 YFSETQ. V shed 2 bases, J shed 4 bases, and the junction held 7 bases outside the gene matches. The CDR3 extends over 18 amino acids. CDR3 sequence (DNA): TGCGCCAGCAGCTTCCTGGGACTAGCGGGGGGGAATGCAGATACGCAGTATTTT. Protein: CASSFLGLAGGNADTQYF.

The chain employs TRBV10-3 and TRBJ1-1; possible D gene TRBD1, 6 bases. The CDR3 contains 18 residues. Trimming took 2 bases from V and 4 from J, leaving 23 bases between them. Germline CDR1 is ENHRY and CDR2 is SYGVKD. CDR3 residues: CAISELGRQGSGRTEAFF. The CDR3 bases are TGTGCCATCAGTGAGCTGGGAAGGCAGGGGAGCGGTCGCACTGAAGCTTTCTTT.

The chain joins TRBV6-2 or TRBV6-3 to TRBJ1-1; 7 positions agree with TRBD1. The CDR3 sequence is 16 residues long. Germline values: CDR1 MNHEY, CDR2 SVGEGT. With 2 bases clipped from V and 7 bases from J, the junction kept 13 bases outside the gene matches. The CDR3 DNA follows: TGTGCCAGCAGTTACCTGGCGGTAGGGACAGTAAATGAAGCTTTCTTT. It codes for CASSYLAVGTVNEAFF.

The V and J genes are TRBV6-2 or TRBV6-3 and TRBJ2-3, with 12 bases matching TRBD2. The CDR3 sequence is 16 residues long. The junction had 5 bases not matched to a gene; V was cut back by 1 base and J by 6 bases. Germline assignment: CDR1 MNHEY and CDR2 SVGEGT. The CDR3 spells CASSYWTSGVRDTQYF. The CDR3 DNA reads as TGTGCCAGCAGTTACTGGACTAGCGGGGTGAGGGATACGCAGTATTTT.

The chain recombines TRBV11-2 with TRBJ2-3; D perhaps matches TRBD2 (6 bases). The CDR3 consists of 15 residues. CDR1 is SGHAT, CDR2 FQNNGV, per germline. The V end was cut by 5 bases, the J end by 1 base, with 13 bases between. The CDR3 region is CASSRSGLGTDTQYF. Here the CDR3 DNA reads TGTGCCAGCAGCCGTAGCGGTCTTGGCACAGATACGCAGTATTTT.

This rearrangement joins TRBV15 to TRBJ2-1; tentative D call: TRBD1 (7 bases). Germline values: CDR1 LNHNV, CDR2 YYDKDF (reference sequence). V dropped 4 bases and J dropped 3 bases, with 16 bases sitting between them. The CDR3 is 16 residues long. The CDR3 region is CATSTPGGPHYNEQFF. In DNA form, the CDR3 reads TGTGCCACCAGCACCCCAGGGGGGCCCCACTACAATGAGCAGTTCTTC. Full variable domain (rest looked up from reference TRBV15 and TRBJ2-1): DAMVIQNPRYQVTQFGKPVTLSCSQTLNHNVMYWYQQKSSQAPKLLFHYYDKDFNNEADTPDNFQSRRPNTSFCFLDIRSPGLGDTAMYLCATSTPGGPHYNEQFFGPGTRLTVL.